Below are 30 T cell receptor beta chains sequenced from a single sample in a study of cytomegalovirus exposure and HLA in healthy donors. It was with 60 Vbeta and 13 Jbeta primers that the PCR ran. The method was immunoSEQ multiplex PCR; TCRdb's version includes in-frame clones alone and lacks a portion of them. The sample lists under 250,000 clones; around 78% were seen once. The sample was PBMCs. The receptor source for this set is a boy aged 5-17 years in good health and CMV-seronegative.

The chain has TRBV29-1 and TRBJ1-4; maybe TRBD1 (5 bases). Germline V gives CDR1 SQVTM, CDR2 ANQGSEA. This CDR3 contains 13 residues. The germline V and J ends were trimmed by 3 bases and 6 bases, with 11 bases remaining between them. CDR3 sequence: CSVDGRGDEKLFF. CDR3 nucleotide sequence: TGCAGCGTTGATGGTCGGGGGGATGAAAAACTGTTTTTT.

The rearrangement uses TRBV7-9 and TRBJ2-7; tentative D call: TRBD1 (5 bases). Germline V gene lookup returns CDR1 SEHNR and CDR2 FQNEAQ (reference sequence). V was shortened by 5 bases and J by 3 bases, with 5 bases between the two germline ends. This CDR3 comprises 11 residues. The CDR3 region is CASSRGYEQYF. The CDR3, as DNA: TGTGCCAGCAGCAGGGGCTACGAGCAGTACTTC.

The chain has TRBV6-5 and TRBJ2-1; TRBD2 matches 12 bases. The V gene end was trimmed by 4 bases and the J gene end by 3 bases; junction bases not matched to a gene: 1. Germline CDR1 is MNHEY and CDR2 is SVGAGI. The CDR3 length is 15 residues. The DNA for the CDR3 is TGTGCCAGCAGTTGGACTAGCGGGAACTACAATGAGCAGTTCTTC. Protein: CASSWTSGNYNEQFF.

The chain has TRBV30 and TRBJ1-1, with 7 nucleotides matching TRBD1. V was pared by 4 bases and J by 0 bases, with 5 bases of the junction left unmatched. The CDR3 runs 14 residues. The germline CDR1 and CDR2 sequences are GTSNPN and SVGIG (reference sequence). CDR3 DNA sequence: TGTGCCTGGAAGTTGGGACAGTTGAACACTGAAGCTTTCTTT. This gives the protein CAWKLGQLNTEAFF.

The rearrangement uses TRBV5-1 and TRBJ2-7, with 13 nucleotides matching TRBD2. V gave up 4 bases and J gave up 5 bases; unmatched junction bases: 9. The CDR3 runs to 16 residues. Germline values: CDR1 SGHRS, CDR2 YFSETQ. CDR3 protein: CASSHWTSGSNDEQYF. CDR3 sequence (DNA): TGCGCCAGCAGCCATTGGACTAGCGGGAGTAACGACGAGCAGTACTTC.

The J gene is TRBJ2-2, the V gene TRBV7-8; a weak D match, TRBD1 (5 bases). The CDR3 is 15 amino acids. Germline V gene sequence: CDR1 SGHVS, CDR2 FQNEAQ. The germline V and J ends were trimmed by 5 bases and 4 bases, with 14 bases remaining between them. The CDR3 DNA follows: TGTGCCAGCAGCAATCAGGGCTTGCGCACCGGGGAGCTGTTTTTT. It translates to CASSNQGLRTGELFF.

The chain combines TRBV19 with TRBJ2-1; the match to TRBD1 covers 10 bases. The CDR3 has 15 residues. With V trimmed by 7 bases and J by 3 bases, 6 bases remained unmatched. CDR1 is LNHDA and CDR2 is SQIVND in the germline V gene (reference sequence). CDR3 loop: CASISGQGFYNEQFF. The CDR3 DNA follows: TGTGCCAGTATCTCGGGACAGGGGTTCTACAATGAGCAGTTCTTC.

The chain joins TRBV7-9 to TRBJ1-2, with D hard to call. From germline, CDR1 is SEHNR and CDR2 FQNEAQ (reference sequence). The CDR3 runs to 13 residues. Trimming took 3 bases from V and 6 from J, leaving 11 bases between them. As DNA, the CDR3 is TGTGCCAGCAGCTTTCCACCACGGGATGGCTACACCTTC. Protein product: CASSFPPRDGYTF. The full variable domain, rest sourced from reference TRBV7-9 and TRBJ1-2, is DTGVSQNPRHKITKRGQNVTFRCDPISEHNRLYWYRQTLGQGPEFLTYFQNEAQLEKSRLLSDRFSAERPKGSFSTLEIQRTEQGDSAMYLCASSFPPRDGYTFGSGTRLTVV.

The chain combines TRBV5-4 with TRBJ2-1; 10 nucleotides agree with TRBD2. The CDR3 length is 14 residues. J was trimmed by 7 bases and V by 2 bases; bases with no gene match: 3. Germline-derived CDR1 and CDR2 are SGHNT and YYREEE (reference sequence). The CDR3 nucleotides read TGTGCCAGCAGCTTCTCTAGCGGGAGAAATGAGCAGTTCTTC. Residues: CASSFSSGRNEQFF.

The gene calls are TRBV5-5 and TRBJ2-7; TRBD1 might be the D (6 bases). The length of the CDR3 is 12 residues. CDR1 is SGHKS, CDR2 YYEKEE, per germline (reference sequence). The V and J ends lost 6 bases and 6 bases respectively, with 13 bases between them. CDR3 region: CASNLQGSEQYF. CDR3 coding DNA: TGTGCCAGCAACCTACAGGGCTCCGAGCAGTACTTC.

The V call is TRBV11-2, the J call TRBJ1-5; D is perhaps TRBD1 (5 bases). Germline V gene data show CDR1 as SGHAT and CDR2 as FQNNGV. The CDR3 spans 14 residues. V was cut by 3 bases and J by 1 base, with 7 bases left in between. The CDR3 is CASSFQGSNQPQHF. The CDR3 nucleotides read TGTGCCAGCAGCTTTCAGGGAAGCAATCAGCCCCAGCATTTT.

The chain recombines TRBV6-5 with TRBJ1-5; TRBD1 agrees at 10 bases. The CDR3 length is 15 residues. The ends lost 8 bases at V and 3 bases at J; junction bases unmatched: 7. The germline V gene has CDR1 MNHEY and CDR2 SVGAGI. CDR3 protein: CASQGQGGVNQPQHF. The CDR3 DNA is TGTGCCAGCCAAGGACAGGGGGGCGTCAATCAGCCCCAGCATTTT.

V is TRBV2 and J is TRBJ1-2; D is undetermined. V was clipped by 7 bases and J by 0 bases, with 12 bases between them. The CDR3 sequence is 14 residues long. Germline CDR1 reads SNHLY; CDR2 reads FYNNEI. This CDR3 reads CASKYRTANYGYTF. The CDR3 DNA is TGTGCCAGCAAGTACCGAACAGCTAACTATGGCTACACCTTC.

The genes are TRBV7-2 and TRBJ2-3, with 8 bases aligning to TRBD2. There are 15 residues in the CDR3. Germline V gene lookup returns CDR1 SGHTA and CDR2 FQGNSA. After removal of 3 bases from V and 4 bases from J, the junction contained 6 bases not matched to a gene. CDR3: CASSFGRARADTQYF. CDR3 nucleotides: TGTGCCAGCAGCTTCGGGAGGGCCCGGGCAGATACGCAGTATTTT.

The V and J genes are TRBV6-5 and TRBJ1-1; no clear D. V was pared by 8 bases and J by 3 bases, with 10 bases between. The CDR3 consists of 12 residues. Germline loops: CDR1 MNHEY, CDR2 SVGAGI. For the CDR3, the DNA is TGTGCCAGCTTGGGCGGGTACACTGAAGCTTTCTTT. This translates into CASLGGYTEAFF.

The rearrangement joins TRBV5-1 to TRBJ1-2; 8 bases are a match to TRBD1. The CDR3 has 15 amino acids. Germline CDR1 SGHRS, CDR2 YFSETQ. The junction had 11 bases not matched to a gene; V was cut back by 3 bases and J by 7 bases. The CDR3 DNA reads TGCGCCAGCAGCTCGGATACAGGGGGGATCGGTGGCTACACCTTC. Its protein is CASSSDTGGIGGYTF.

This chain uses TRBV5-1 with TRBJ2-3; the D gene is possibly TRBD2 (6 bases). Trimming shortened V by 0 bases and J by 5 bases, and 7 bases separated the two germline ends. Germline CDR1 and CDR2: SGHRS and YFSETQ. The CDR3 spans 13 residues. In DNA form, the CDR3 reads TGCGCCAGCAGCTTGGGCGGGGAAGATACGCAGTATTTT. It encodes CASSLGGEDTQYF. Looking up the rest from reference TRBV5-1 and TRBJ2-3 gives the full variable domain: KAGVTQTPRYLIKTRGQQVTLSCSPISGHRSVSWYQQTPGQGLQFLFEYFSETQRNKGNFPGRFSGRQFSNSRSEMNVSTLELGDSALYLCASSLGGEDTQYFGPGTRLTVL.

The chain couples TRBV29-1 to TRBJ2-3; tentatively, D is TRBD1 (6 bases). The CDR3 spans 11 residues. The V gene's germline CDR1 is SQVTM and CDR2 ANQGSEA. V shed 8 bases and J shed 3 bases, with 9 bases lying between them. In nucleotides, the CDR3 is TGCAGCATCAGGGGTACAGATACGCAGTATTTT. Its translation is CSIRGTDTQYF.

This chain connects TRBV11-2 to TRBJ2-7, with 14 bases aligning to TRBD2. This CDR3 has 15 residues. CDR1 SGHAT and CDR2 FQNNGV come from the germline V gene. The ends lost 5 bases at V and 4 bases at J; junction bases unmatched: 4. In DNA, the CDR3 is TGTGCCAGCAGCCCGACTAGCGGGGGGGGGTACGAGCAGTACTTC. Translating gives CASSPTSGGGYEQYF.

This sequence joins TRBV30 and TRBJ1-2, with 7 bases identical to TRBD1. Germline CDR1 is GTSNPN and CDR2 is SVGIG (reference sequence). The CDR3 has 12 residues. Trimming at V came to 3 bases and at J to 7 bases, leaving 5 bases not matched to a gene. CDR3 amino acids: CAWRGDSGGYTF. CDR3 nucleotides: TGTGCCTGGAGGGGGGACAGCGGTGGCTACACCTTC. The complete variable domain, with remaining parts taken from reference TRBV30 and TRBJ1-2, reads SQTIHQWPATLVQPVGSPLSLECTVEGTSNPNLYWYRQAAGRGLQLLFYSVGIGQISSEVPQNLSASRPQDRQFILSSKKLLLSDSGFYLCAWRGDSGGYTFGSGTRLTVV.

This chain links TRBV5-8 with TRBJ2-2; 7 bases agree with TRBD2. The ends lost 4 bases at V and 7 bases at J; junction bases unmatched: 13. CDR1 is SGHTS and CDR2 is YDEGEE in the germline V gene. This CDR3 is 16 amino acids long. Here the CDR3 reads CASSPFQRTSNGELFF. The DNA for the CDR3 is TGTGCCAGCAGCCCCTTTCAGAGGACTAGTAACGGGGAGCTGTTTTTT.

The chain couples TRBV30 to TRBJ1-5; D might be TRBD1 (6 bases). With 1 base removed from V and 10 bases from J, the gap between germline ends came to 14 bases. The CDR3 extends over 13 amino acids. Germline V gives CDR1 GTSNPN, CDR2 SVGIG (reference sequence). In DNA form, the CDR3 reads TGTGCCTGGAGTGCCGGATTACAGGGACCCCAGCATTTT. It encodes CAWSAGLQGPQHF.

This chain uses TRBV18 with TRBJ1-1; D perhaps matches TRBD1 (6 bases). Germline assignment: CDR1 KGHSH and CDR2 LQKENI. The V and J ends lost 3 bases and 4 bases respectively, with 12 bases between them. The CDR3 sequence is 14 residues long. CDR3 region: CASSPGGGSTEAFF. The CDR3 DNA reads TGTGCCAGCTCACCTGGGGGCGGGAGCACTGAAGCTTTCTTT.

J is TRBJ1-1 and V is TRBV30; D possibly corresponds to TRBD1 (6 bases). Germline-derived CDR1 and CDR2 are GTSNPN and SVGIG (reference sequence). The CDR3 length is 13 residues. V was pared by 0 bases and J by 4 bases, with 9 bases between. This CDR3 is CAWSVWGLTEAFF. In DNA form, the CDR3 reads TGTGCCTGGAGTGTATGGGGGCTCACTGAAGCTTTCTTT.

This clone turned up a few times. The chain uses TRBV25-1 and TRBJ1-2; 8 bases align to TRBD1. CDR3 length: 14 residues. Unmatched junction bases numbered 10, after V lost 6 bases and J lost 7 bases. CDR1 is MGHDK and CDR2 is SYGVNS in the germline V gene. CDR3 sequence reads: CASSRIGQGGGYTF. CDR3 nucleotide sequence: TGTGCCAGCAGCCGTATCGGACAGGGTGGTGGCTACACCTTC.

The CDR3 coding sequence is TGCAGCGTTCTGTCCGGGACAGGGCGGGGAGCTTTCTTT. Protein product: CSVLSGTGRGAFF. V usage is TRBV29-1 and J usage is TRBJ1-1; TRBD1 matches at 9 bases. V was clipped by 5 bases and J by 10 bases; unmatched bases: 11. The germline gives CDR1 SQVTM, CDR2 ANQGSEA. The CDR3 runs to 13 residues. Drawing the rest from reference TRBV29-1 and TRBJ1-1, the complete variable domain is SAVISQKPSRDICQRGTSLTIQCQVDSQVTMMFWYRQQPGQSLTLIATANQGSEATYESGFVIDKFPISRPNLTFSTLTVSNMSPEDSSIYLCSVLSGTGRGAFFGQGTRLTVV.

This clone has just one count. The conserved final phenylalanine or tryptophan is absent from the CDR3, which likely points to a read error. The limits of the CDR3 on the DNA are not certain, so only TCRdb's listed CDR3 is given. The chain uses TRBV1 and TRBJ1-1; the table's D call of TRBD1 was not tested on the DNA. TRBV1 is noted as a pseudogene. The CDR3 comprises 11 residues, both ends counted. This chain's CDR3 is CTSSQVALGHS.

This rearrangement joins TRBV19 to TRBJ1-1, with D uncertain. Germline CDR1 LNHDA, CDR2 SQIVND (reference sequence). Deletions cut 0 bases from V and 1 base from J, with 9 bases between. The CDR3 totals 15 residues. In DNA, the CDR3 is TGTGCCAGTAGTATAGATCGTGGGCCGAACACTGAAGCTTTCTTT. Translated, it gives CASSIDRGPNTEAFF.

The chain employs TRBV2 and TRBJ1-5, with D perhaps matching TRBD1 (5 bases). Trimming left V 6 bases short and J 0 bases short, with 12 bases between. The CDR3 runs to 15 residues. Germline V gives CDR1 SNHLY, CDR2 FYNNEI. CDR3 protein: CASRKTDYSNQPQHF. The CDR3, as DNA: TGTGCCAGCAGGAAGACAGATTATAGCAATCAGCCCCAGCATTTT.

The chain has TRBV28 and TRBJ1-1; D is unresolved. From germline, CDR1 is MDHEN and CDR2 SYDVKM. The CDR3 totals 13 residues. V gave up 2 bases and J gave up 0 bases, with 4 bases separating them. CDR3 DNA: TGTGCCAGCAGTTTAGACATGAACACTGAAGCTTTCTTT. Translated, it gives CASSLDMNTEAFF.